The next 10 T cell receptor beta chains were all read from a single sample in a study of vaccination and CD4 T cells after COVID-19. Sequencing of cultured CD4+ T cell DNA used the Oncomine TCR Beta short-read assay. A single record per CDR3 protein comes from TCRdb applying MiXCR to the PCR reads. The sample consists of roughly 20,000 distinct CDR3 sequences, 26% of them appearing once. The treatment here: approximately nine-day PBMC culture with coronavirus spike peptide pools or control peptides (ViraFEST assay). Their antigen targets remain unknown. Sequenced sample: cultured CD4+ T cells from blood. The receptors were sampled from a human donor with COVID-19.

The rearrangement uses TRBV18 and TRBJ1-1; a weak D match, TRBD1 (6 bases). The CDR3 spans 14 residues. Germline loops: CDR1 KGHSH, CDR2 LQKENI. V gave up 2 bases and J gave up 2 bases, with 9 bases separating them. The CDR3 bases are TGTGCCAGCTCACCATTGGGGGCCAACACTGAAGCTTTCTTT. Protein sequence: CASSPLGANTEAFF.

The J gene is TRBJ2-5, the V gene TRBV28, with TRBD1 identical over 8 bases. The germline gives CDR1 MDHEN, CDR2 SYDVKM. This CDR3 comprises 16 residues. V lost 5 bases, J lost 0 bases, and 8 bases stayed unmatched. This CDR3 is CASSPRQGQHQETQYF. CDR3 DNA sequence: TGTGCCAGCAGTCCAAGACAGGGGCAGCACCAAGAGACCCAGTACTTC. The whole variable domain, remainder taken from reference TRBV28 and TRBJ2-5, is DVKVTQSSRYLVKRTGEKVFLECVQDMDHENMFWYRQDPGLGLRLIYFSYDVKMKEKGDIPEGYSVSREKKERFSLILESASTNQTSMYLCASSPRQGQHQETQYFGPGTRLLVL.

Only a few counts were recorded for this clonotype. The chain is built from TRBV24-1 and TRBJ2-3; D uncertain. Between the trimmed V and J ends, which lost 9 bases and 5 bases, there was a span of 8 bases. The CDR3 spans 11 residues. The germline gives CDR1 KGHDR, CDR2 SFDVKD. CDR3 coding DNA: TGTGCCACCTCCGTTCGAGATACGCAGTATTTT. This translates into CATSVRDTQYF.

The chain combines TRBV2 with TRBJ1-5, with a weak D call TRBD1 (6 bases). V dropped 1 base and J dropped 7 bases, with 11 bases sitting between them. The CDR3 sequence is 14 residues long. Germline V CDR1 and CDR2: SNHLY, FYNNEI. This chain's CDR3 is CASSEVRQAQPQHF. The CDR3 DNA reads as TGTGCCAGCAGTGAAGTCCGACAGGCACAGCCCCAGCATTTT.

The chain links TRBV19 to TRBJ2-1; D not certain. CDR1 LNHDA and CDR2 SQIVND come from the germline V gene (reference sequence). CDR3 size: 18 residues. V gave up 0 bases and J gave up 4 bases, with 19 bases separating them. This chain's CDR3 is CASSIDSSRGRRYNEQFF. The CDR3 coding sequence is TGTGCCAGTAGTATAGATAGTAGTCGCGGTCGTCGGTACAATGAGCAGTTCTTC.

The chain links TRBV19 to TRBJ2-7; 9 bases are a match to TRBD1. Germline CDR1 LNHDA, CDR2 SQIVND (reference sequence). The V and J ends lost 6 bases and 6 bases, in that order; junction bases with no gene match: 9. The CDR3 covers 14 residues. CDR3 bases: TGTGCCAGTAGCCCGGGACAGGGTAATTCCGAGCAGTACTTC. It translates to CASSPGQGNSEQYF.

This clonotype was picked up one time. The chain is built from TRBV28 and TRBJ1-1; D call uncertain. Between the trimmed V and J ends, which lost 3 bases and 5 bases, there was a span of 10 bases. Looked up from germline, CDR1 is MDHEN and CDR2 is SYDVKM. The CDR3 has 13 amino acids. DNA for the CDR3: TGTGCCAGCAGTTTTCGTCGTGGGACTGAAGCTTTCTTT. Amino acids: CASSFRRGTEAFF.

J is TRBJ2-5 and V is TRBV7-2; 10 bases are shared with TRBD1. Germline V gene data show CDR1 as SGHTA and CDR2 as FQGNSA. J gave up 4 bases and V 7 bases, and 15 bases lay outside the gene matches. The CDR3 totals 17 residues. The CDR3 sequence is CASNPRSSGTGVETQYF. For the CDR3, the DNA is TGTGCCAGCAACCCGCGTAGCTCCGGGACAGGGGTAGAGACCCAGTACTTC.

CDR3 region: CATSDNFRGGGDKLFF. Here the CDR3 DNA reads TGTGCCACCAGCGATAATTTCCGGGGTGGGGGTGATAAACTGTTTTTT. The chain combines TRBV15 with TRBJ1-4, with D possibly TRBD1 on 5 matching bases. The CDR3 sequence is 16 residues long. Germline CDR1 LNHNV, CDR2 YYDKDF (reference sequence). V lost 5 bases to trimming and J lost 11 bases, with 24 bases between them.

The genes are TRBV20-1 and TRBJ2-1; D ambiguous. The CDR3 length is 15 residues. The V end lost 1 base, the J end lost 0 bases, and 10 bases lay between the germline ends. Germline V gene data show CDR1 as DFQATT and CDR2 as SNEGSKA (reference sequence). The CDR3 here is CSARAIVSSYNEQFF. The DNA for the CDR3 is TGCAGTGCTAGAGCGATAGTAAGCTCCTACAATGAGCAGTTCTTC.